The sequence of this TCR beta chain was determined in a study of shared clonotypes between healthy human individuals. Profiled with immunoSEQ multiplex PCR; TCRdb holds only in-frame clones, not every one. The table records around 2,000,000 clones, roughly 94% of them present only once. Study-level findings and limits: Several donors showed sharing of around 5% of naive CD4 clonotypes.

V was clipped by 0 bases and J by 0 bases; unmatched bases: 0. The CDR3 spans 16 residues. Germline V gives CDR1 ENHRY, CDR2 SYGVKD. With respect to this clone: Its antigen remains unidentified. Distinct nucleotide sequences in the sample also encode this CDR3.

The TCR originated in a man between 18 and 35 years old in good health. Sequencing was carried out using naive CD4+ T cells sorted from blood. Sample subset: CD45RA+ positively selected. The chain carries TRBV10-3 and TRBJ2-2; 8 bases fit TRBD1. CDR3 nucleotide sequence: TGTGCCATCAGTGAGTCGGGACAGGCGAACACCGGGGAGCTGTTTTTT. It translates to CAISESGQANTGELFF.